Listed below are T cell receptor beta chains from one sample, sequenced in a study of blood T cell repertoires in COVID-19. TCRdb's copy holds only in-frame clones and misses some; the assay was immunoSEQ multiplex PCR. Among 150,000 to 200,000 clones listed, about 86% were seen once. The sequencing input was peripheral blood. These receptors came from a man in his late teens or twenties with active or convalescent COVID-19. CDR3s include the opening cysteine and the closing phenylalanine or tryptophan. A D gene is named only where the DNA matches it firmly. Clone size is stated in some rows and not others, as once, few, many or a class when expanded.

V gene,D gene,clone size,J gene,CDR3 DNA,CDR3 protein
TRBV12-3/TRBV12-4,-,-,TRBJ2-5,TGTGCCAGCAGTTTTACTGGAGAGACCCAGTACTTC,CASSFTGETQYF
TRBV9,TRBD2,-,TRBJ2-3,TGTGCCAGCAGCGTTAGCGGGGGGCAGGGCACAGATACGCAGTATTTT,CASSVSGGQGTDTQYF
TRBV9,-,-,TRBJ2-5,TGTGCCAGCAGCGTAGTTGCGGGGGCCCAAGAGACCCAGTACTTC,CASSVVAGAQETQYF
TRBV11-3,-,-,TRBJ2-3,TGTGCCAGCAGCCCCCGGGAGCACAAATCGCCAGATACGCAGTATTTT,CASSPREHKSPDTQYF
TRBV7-2,TRBD2,-,TRBJ2-7,TGTGCCAGCAGCTTAGGGCTAGCGGGAGGGAATATGGTTTACGAGCAGTACTTC,CASSLGLAGGNMVYEQYF
TRBV11-3,-,once,TRBJ2-5,TGTGCCAGCGGCCGGGGACAAGAGACCCAGTACTTC,CASGRGQETQYF
TRBV19,-,few,TRBJ1-3,TGTGCCAGTGGAGTTGACGGAGCTGGAAACACCATATATTTT,CASGVDGAGNTIYF
TRBV19,TRBD1,-,TRBJ1-2,TGTGCCAGTAGCCAAACCGGGACAGGGGGCCGGTTTGGTGGCTACACCTTC,CASSQTGTGGRFGGYTF
TRBV12-5,TRBD2,-,TRBJ2-1,TGTGCTAGTGGCCAGGGACTAGGACCAAATGAGCAGTTCTTC,CASGQGLGPNEQFF
TRBV5-1,-,-,TRBJ2-2,TGCGCCAGCAGCCCCGGGACTGACAACACCGGGGAGCTGTTTTTT,CASSPGTDNTGELFF
TRBV3-1/TRBV3-2,-,-,TRBJ1-3,TGTGCCAGCAGCCAAGGGCAGGGTACTAACATATATTTT,CASSQGQGTNIYF
TRBV7-2,TRBD1,-,TRBJ1-4,TGTGCCAGCAGCCCGTGGACAGGGGCGCTTGGTAATGAAAAACTGTTTTTT,CASSPWTGALGNEKLFF
TRBV11-3,-,few,TRBJ1-1,TGTGCCAGCAGCCCGACAGGGAACACTGAAGCTTTCTTT,CASSPTGNTEAFF
TRBV19,-,-,TRBJ1-1,TGTGCCAGTAGTATAAAATGGCTCAACCGCGGGAACACTGAAGCTTTCTTT,CASSIKWLNRGNTEAFF
TRBV5-1,-,-,TRBJ1-2,TGCGCCAGCGGCCATCCTGACAAGAACTATGGCTACACCTTC,CASGHPDKNYGYTF
TRBV19,TRBD2,-,TRBJ2-1,TGTGCCAGTAGTATAGTAGGGACTAGCTATGAGCAGTTCTTC,CASSIVGTSYEQFF
TRBV29-1,-,-,TRBJ1-3,TGCAGCGTTGATGAGGGCTCTGGAAACACCATATATTTT,CSVDEGSGNTIYF
TRBV7-8,TRBD1,-,TRBJ2-2,TGTGCCAGCTGGCCCCCAGGCAGGGGGCGGCACACCGGGGAGCTGTTTTTT,CASWPPGRGRHTGELFF
TRBV2,-,-,TRBJ1-2,TGTGCCAGCAGTCATCCCGACAGCCGGGGCTACACCTTC,CASSHPDSRGYTF
TRBV5-1,TRBD1,-,TRBJ1-6,TGCGCCAGCAGCTTGCCGGGACAGGGCCAATATAATTCACCCCTCCACTTT,CASSLPGQGQYNSPLHF
TRBV19,TRBD1,-,TRBJ1-5,TGTGCCAGTAGTATTTCCCAGGGGGCGAGGGGGACCCAGCATTTT,CASSISQGARGTQHF
TRBV10-3,-,-,TRBJ1-1,TGTGCCATCAGTGATGTCCATAAAAGAGCGGCTGAAGCTTTCTTT,CAISDVHKRAAEAFF